The clone carrying this TCR beta chain was seen at least ten times. These data originate in a study of T-cell reconstitution after alpha-beta-depleted transplantation in children. For TCRbeta, the library was prepared with unique molecular identifiers. TCRdb analysed the PCR reads with MiXCR anew, one entry per CDR3 protein. The sample holds approximately 490,000 distinct CDR3 sequences, roughly an eighth seen once. V was clipped by 5 bases and J by 6 bases, with 12 bases between them. This CDR3 has 13 residues. Germline V CDR1 and CDR2: SGHVS, FQNEAQ. This specimen consisted of PBMCs from the stem cell graft donor, obtained from the stem cell graft. This chain links TRBV7-8 with TRBJ2-3; D is possibly TRBD1 or TRBD2 (6 bases each). This receptor was taken from a human donor who donated a stem cell graft to a child with combined immunodeficiency. CDR3 sequence reads: CASSPRGGDTQYF. DNA for the CDR3: TGTGCCAGCAGCCCAAGAGGGGGGGATACGCAGTATTTT.